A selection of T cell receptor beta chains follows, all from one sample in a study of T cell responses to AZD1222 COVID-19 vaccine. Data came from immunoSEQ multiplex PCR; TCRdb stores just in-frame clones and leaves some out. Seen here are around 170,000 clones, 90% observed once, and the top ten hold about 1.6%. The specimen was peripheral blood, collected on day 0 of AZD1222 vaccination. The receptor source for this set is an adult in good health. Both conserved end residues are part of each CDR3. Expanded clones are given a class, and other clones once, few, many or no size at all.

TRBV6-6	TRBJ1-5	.	CASSSQVGGNQPQHF
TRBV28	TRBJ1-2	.	CASSWGRGRGYTF
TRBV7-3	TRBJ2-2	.	CASSPYGEWRTGELFF
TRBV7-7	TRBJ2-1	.	CASSLTQGGNNEQFF
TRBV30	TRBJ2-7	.	CAWSMGGSYEQYF
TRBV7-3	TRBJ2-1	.	CASSLTPGLAGGLTYNEQFF
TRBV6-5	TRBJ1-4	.	CASSPGSANEKLFF
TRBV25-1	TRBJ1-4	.	CASSEYKGGQGEKLFF
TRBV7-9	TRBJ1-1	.	CASSPSRPNTEAFF
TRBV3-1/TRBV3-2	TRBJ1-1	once	CASSQERDRGVFSAEAFF
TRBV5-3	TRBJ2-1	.	CARSLVAGDPYNEQFF
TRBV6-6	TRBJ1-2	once	CASSYRGVRDYGYTF
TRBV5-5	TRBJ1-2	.	CASSLGGSLTGYTF
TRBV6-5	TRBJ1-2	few	CASSYSMLGNYGYTF
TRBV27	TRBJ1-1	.	CASSSPHRGNTEAFF
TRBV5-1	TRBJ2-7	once	CASPFHRGSHEQYF
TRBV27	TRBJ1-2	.	CASSLNPQGLYGYTF
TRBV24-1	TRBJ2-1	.	CATSDFKGYNEQFF
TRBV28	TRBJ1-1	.	CASSLRAVNTEAFF
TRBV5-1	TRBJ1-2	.	CASSLSAGGYGYTF
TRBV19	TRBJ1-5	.	CASSGEGQPQHF
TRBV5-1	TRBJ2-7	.	CASSLAYEQYF
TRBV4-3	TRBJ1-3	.	CASSQDLGTSGNTIYF
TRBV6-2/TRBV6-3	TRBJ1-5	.	CASSYKEGSGPPGQPQHF
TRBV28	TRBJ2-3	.	CASRPGQDPADTQYF
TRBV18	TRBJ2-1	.	CASSPNLAALREQFF
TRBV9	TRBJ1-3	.	CASSVQGPLSGNTIYF
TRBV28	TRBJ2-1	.	CASRVLAGGLVDEQFF
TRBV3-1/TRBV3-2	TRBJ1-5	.	CASSQGLNQPQHF
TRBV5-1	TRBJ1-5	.	CASSLVPGQGANQPQHF
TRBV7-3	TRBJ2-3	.	CASSPTGGWGTDTQYF
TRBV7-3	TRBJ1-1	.	CASSQWDGAGEAFF
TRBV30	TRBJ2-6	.	CAGRFRDRGSGANVLTF
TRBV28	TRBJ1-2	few	CASSLKGYGYTF
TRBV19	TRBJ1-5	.	CASSIPGIRQPQHF
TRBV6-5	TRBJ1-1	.	CASMDRARVGTEAFF
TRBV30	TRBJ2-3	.	CAWSLAGGTDTQYF
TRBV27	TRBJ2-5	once	CASSYKYQETQYF
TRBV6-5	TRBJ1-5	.	CASTRQDIYQPQHF
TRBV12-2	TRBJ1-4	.	CASRLFLGCGGEKLFF
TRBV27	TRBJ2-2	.	CATGRGSNTGELFF
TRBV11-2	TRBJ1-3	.	CASSSASYSGNTIYF
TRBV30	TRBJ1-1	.	CAWGSTFTEAFF
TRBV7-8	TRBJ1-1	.	CASSLARSNTEAFF
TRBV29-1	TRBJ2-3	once	CSVEDGRGGADTQYF
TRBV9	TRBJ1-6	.	CASSADRYNSPLHF
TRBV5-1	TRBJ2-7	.	CASSLAAGSYEQYF
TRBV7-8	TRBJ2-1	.	CASSLAGRGGQNEQFF
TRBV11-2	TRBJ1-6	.	CASSLERDPTSPLHF
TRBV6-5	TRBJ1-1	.	CASKIGTGFYEAFF
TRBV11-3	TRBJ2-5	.	CASSPGGLYQETQYF
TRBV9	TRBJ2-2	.	CASSLNRDSDTGELFF
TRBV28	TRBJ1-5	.	CASSWPHSSNQPQHF
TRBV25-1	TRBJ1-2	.	CASSHMGGNYGYTF
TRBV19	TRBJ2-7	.	CASSTLYEQYF